Listed below are T cell receptor beta chains from one sample, sequenced in a study of beta chain features in type 1 diabetes. Generated by immunoSEQ multiplex PCR, the TCRdb table keeps only in-frame clones and is missing some. The sample includes roughly 180,000 clones, about 13% of them seen just once. Specimen: central memory CD4+ T cells from blood. All receptors derive from a woman between 18 and 29 years old in good health. Both conserved end residues are part of each CDR3. The order of the fields is J gene, D gene, V gene, clone size, CDR3 DNA, CDR3 protein. The D gene is left open where the match is weak. Where a row states a size, it is once, few, many or the class of an expanded clone; other rows omit it.

>TRBJ2-1|TRBD1|TRBV13|few
TGTGCCAGCAGAACTTACAGGGGCCCCTACAATGAGCAGTTCTTC
CASRTYRGPYNEQFF
>TRBJ2-7|NA|TRBV23-1|few
TGCGCCAGCAGTCAATCTAAGGACTCCTCCTACGAGCAGTACTTC
CASSQSKDSSYEQYF
>TRBJ2-7|NA|TRBV27|NA
TGTGCCAGCAGTTTATTCGGCGGAAGCTCCTACGAGCAGTACTTC
CASSLFGGSSYEQYF
>TRBJ2-7|NA|TRBV20-1|few
TGCAGTGCTAGACTGTACTACGAGCAGTACTTC
CSARLYYEQYF
>TRBJ2-5|TRBD2|TRBV11-2|NA
TGTGCCAGCAGCTTAGCTCGGACTAGCGAGACCCAGTACTTC
CASSLARTSETQYF
>TRBJ1-1|NA|TRBV30|NA
TGTGCCTGGAGTTGGGGCCTCACTGAAGCTTTCTTT
CAWSWGLTEAFF
>TRBJ2-7|TRBD2|TRBV30|few
TGTGCCTGGAGTGCTACCGGGACTAGCGGGAGACAGTACTTC
CAWSATGTSGRQYF
>TRBJ1-1|TRBD1|TRBV27|NA
TGTGCCAGCAGGATCCACAGGGGATTTGTAGCTTTCTTT
CASRIHRGFVAFF
>TRBJ1-2|NA|TRBV4-3|NA
TGCGCCAGCAGCCAACAGGGGTCCTATGGCTACACCTTC
CASSQQGSYGYTF
>TRBJ2-1|TRBD2|TRBV5-6|NA
TGTGCCAGCAGCTTGTGGCTAGCGGGTGCCACCTACAATGAGCAGTTCTTC
CASSLWLAGATYNEQFF
>TRBJ1-1|NA|TRBV4-1|few
TGCGCCAGCAGCCCGCGACAGCGGAACACTGAAGCTTTCTTT
CASSPRQRNTEAFF
>TRBJ2-1|NA|TRBV10-3|few
TGTGCCATCAGTGAGTGGGCAGATTTCTACAATGAGCAGTTCTTC
CAISEWADFYNEQFF
>TRBJ2-7|TRBD2|TRBV7-9|few
TGTGCCAGCAGCGGTACTAGCGGGAAAACCCACGAGCAGTACTTC
CASSGTSGKTHEQYF
>TRBJ1-3|NA|TRBV28|few
TGTGCCAGCAGTTTGAGACAAAAGACCATATATTTT
CASSLRQKTIYF
>TRBJ2-2|TRBD1|TRBV29-1|few
TGCAGCGTCCCCGGGACAGGGTTGAGTGGCGGGGAGCTGTTTTTT
CSVPGTGLSGGELFF
>TRBJ2-7|TRBD1|TRBV30|few
TGTGCCTGGAGTGTACCAGGGACAGGGGGTTCCGAGCAGTACTTC
CAWSVPGTGGSEQYF
>TRBJ2-2|NA|TRBV9|few
TGTGCCAGCAGCGCAATACAGGGGGGGACCGGGGAGCTGTTTTTT
CASSAIQGGTGELFF
>TRBJ2-5|NA|TRBV6-6|few
TGTGCCAGCAGACCTCGACGGGAAGAGACCCAGTACTTC
CASRPRREETQYF
>TRBJ2-1|TRBD2|TRBV6-6|NA
TGTGCCAGCAGTCGCGAAAGCGGGAGCTCCTACAATGAGCAGTTCTTC
CASSRESGSSYNEQFF
>TRBJ1-1|TRBD1|TRBV29-1|few
TGCAGCGTTCCCCGGACAGGGGGATTTGAAGCTTTCTTT
CSVPRTGGFEAFF
>TRBJ2-2|TRBD1|TRBV27|NA
TGTGCCAGCAGTTTAAACAGGGGGCAGGGCGGGGAGCTGTTTTTT
CASSLNRGQGGELFF
>TRBJ2-5|TRBD1|TRBV18|few
TGTGCCAGCTCACCAAGACAGGGAGAGACCCAGTACTTC
CASSPRQGETQYF
>TRBJ1-1|NA|TRBV29-1|few
TGCAGCGTTGAAGTCTCCTTAAAAGGGGCGGGGGCTTTCTTT
CSVEVSLKGAGAFF
>TRBJ1-2|TRBD1|TRBV25-1|few
TGTGCCAGCAGTGGGGACAGGGGGAACCATGGCTACACCTTC
CASSGDRGNHGYTF
>TRBJ2-3|NA|TRBV29-1|NA
TGCAGCGTTGCGGGAGATACGCAGTATTTT
CSVAGDTQYF
>TRBJ1-2|NA|TRBV5-1|NA
TGCGCCAGCAGCACCCGACAGGCCAACTATGGCTACACCTTC
CASSTRQANYGYTF
>TRBJ2-3|NA|TRBV10-3|few
TGTGCCATCAGTGAGTCGAGGGGGAGCACAGATACGCAGTATTTT
CAISESRGSTDTQYF
>TRBJ1-2|NA|TRBV7-9|NA
TGTGCCAGCAGCCCCCAGAACTATGGCTACACCTTC
CASSPQNYGYTF
>TRBJ2-1|NA|TRBV7-6|NA
TGTGCCAGCAGCCGCCTAGTTGCGCAGTTCTTC
CASSRLVAQFF
>TRBJ1-1|TRBD1|TRBV7-2|NA
TGTGCCAGCAGCACCTCAGGGGGTAACACTGAAGCTTTCTTT
CASSTSGGNTEAFF
>TRBJ2-7|TRBD2|TRBV5-6|few
TGTGCCAGCAGCAACCAAGGGACTAGCTCCTACGAGCAGTACTTC
CASSNQGTSSYEQYF
>TRBJ2-7|NA|TRBV2|NA
TGTGCCAGCAGTGAACGGCAGGGGAGAATCTACGAGCAGTACTTC
CASSERQGRIYEQYF
>TRBJ2-7|TRBD2|TRBV11-2|NA
TGTGCCAGCAGCGTGGGACTAGCGGGAGTGGACGAGCAGTACTTC
CASSVGLAGVDEQYF
>TRBJ2-6|TRBD1|TRBV9|few
TGTGCCAGCAGCGTACGTAGGGGGCGGGTGCCTGGGGCCAACGTCCTGACTTTC
CASSVRRGRVPGANVLTF
>TRBJ2-4|TRBD1|TRBV7-8|NA
TGTGCCAGCAGCTTAGGTGTGGTCAGGGGGGCCAAAAACATTCAGTACTTC
CASSLGVVRGAKNIQYF
>TRBJ2-1|NA|TRBV5-6|NA
TGTGCCAGCAGCTTCACCGAGGGTGGTGAGCAGTTCTTC
CASSFTEGGEQFF
>TRBJ1-2|NA|TRBV5-1|few
TGCGCCAGCAGCACGGGAACCCAGTTCACCTTTGGCTACACCTTC
CASSTGTQFTFGYTF
>TRBJ1-1|NA|TRBV4-1|NA
TGCGCCAGCAGCACAGGGTACAAAGCCATAGAAGCTTTCTTT
CASSTGYKAIEAFF
>TRBJ2-3|NA|TRBV28|NA
TGTGCCAGCAGTTCGGTCCAGGGGCGCCGGACGCAGTATTTT
CASSSVQGRRTQYF
>TRBJ2-3|NA|TRBV5-1|few
TGCGCCAGCAGCCTGGGGACTGTCACAGATACGCAGTATTTT
CASSLGTVTDTQYF
>TRBJ1-1|NA|TRBV5-1|few
TGCGCCAGCAGCCTGGAGGCAGGGGCCTCTGAAGCTTTCTTT
CASSLEAGASEAFF
>TRBJ2-5|TRBD2|TRBV7-6|NA
TGTGCCAGCAGCTCTAGCGGGAGAGGCGAGACCCAGTACTTC
CASSSSGRGETQYF
>TRBJ2-1|NA|TRBV5-6|NA
TGTGCCAGCAGCTTCCCCAGCGCGAACTACAATGAGCAGTTCTTC
CASSFPSANYNEQFF
>TRBJ2-2|TRBD1|TRBV7-2|NA
TGTGCCAGCAGCTACTCGGACAGGGTAAAGGCCGGGGAGCTGTTTTTT
CASSYSDRVKAGELFF
>TRBJ2-5|NA|TRBV11-2|few
TGTGCCAGCAGCCCACGACTAGTCCAAGAGACCCAGTACTTC
CASSPRLVQETQYF
>TRBJ1-2|NA|TRBV9|NA
TGTGCCAGCAGCGAGCGGGAGGAACGAAGATTTAACTATGGCTACACCTTC
CASSEREERRFNYGYTF
>TRBJ1-5|NA|TRBV7-8|NA
TGTGCCAGCGCACCGGGGGGGGGCGGCAATCAGCCCCAGCATTTT
CASAPGGGGNQPQHF
>TRBJ2-5|TRBD1|TRBV30|few
TGTGCCTGGAACCGACAGGGGATGGTGGAGACCCAGTACTTC
CAWNRQGMVETQYF
>TRBJ2-1|TRBD1|TRBV2|few
TGTGCCAGCAGTCTTAGGACAGGGGCGAGTGAGCAGTTCTTC
CASSLRTGASEQFF
>TRBJ2-2|NA|TRBV9|NA
TGTGCCAGCAGCGTAGTCTGGGAGAGCGGGGAGCTGTTTTTT
CASSVVWESGELFF
>TRBJ1-5|NA|TRBV2|few
TGTGCCAGCAATGAAGGTGACTTTCAGCCCCAGCATTTT
CASNEGDFQPQHF
>TRBJ2-1|NA|TRBV2|NA
TGTGCCAGCAGTGTCAGTGAACTAGTCAATGAGCAGTTCTTC
CASSVSELVNEQFF
>TRBJ1-2|TRBD1|TRBV29-1|few
TGCAGCGCTACCCGGGAGACAGGGAGGATCGGCGGCTACACCTTC
CSATRETGRIGGYTF
>TRBJ2-7|TRBD1|TRBV2|NA
TGTGCCAGCAGGAGAGATGGGACAGGGAGGTACGGGCAGTACTTC
CASRRDGTGRYGQYF
>TRBJ2-4|NA|TRBV7-2|NA
TGTGCCAGCAGCTTAGGACCGGGCAGGGGGGAAAACATTCAGTACTTC
CASSLGPGRGENIQYF
>TRBJ2-4|TRBD2|TRBV27|NA
TGTGCCAGCGGAGGCGGGGGACCGTCCGGTAGCGTGGAAAACATTCAGTACTTC
CASGGGGPSGSVENIQYF
>TRBJ2-5|NA|TRBV5-4|NA
TGTGCCAGCAGCTTGGCCCTAACCTATCAAGAGACCCAGTACTTC
CASSLALTYQETQYF
>TRBJ2-2|TRBD2|TRBV11-2|few
TGTGCCAGCAGCGTCAGCGGGAGTGGGACCGGGGAGCTGTTTTTT
CASSVSGSGTGELFF
>TRBJ2-4|TRBD1|TRBV10-3|NA
TGTGCCGCAGCGGGACAGGGAGCCAAAAACATTCAGTACTTC
CAAAGQGAKNIQYF
>TRBJ2-1|NA|TRBV5-6|NA
TGTGCCAGCAGCCGGAGACTAGGCCGTGAGCAGTTCTTC
CASSRRLGREQFF